One and the same sample provided the 27 T cell receptor beta chains below, sequenced in a study of PD-1 blockade in classical Hodgkin lymphoma. This sample's time point: newly diagnosed, previously untreated cHL patient sample. Assay: immunoSEQ multiplex PCR; the TCRdb copy retains only in-frame clones and omits some. The profile shows approximately 47,000 clones, roughly 88% of them singletons. The sample consisted of peripheral blood mononuclear cells (PBMCs). Receptors originate from a human donor with classical Hodgkin lymphoma.

V gene TRBV7-3 combines with J gene TRBJ1-1; D ambiguous. Trimming took off 8 bases at V and 1 base at J, with 11 bases between the two ends. This CDR3 spans 13 amino acids. Germline V lookup: CDR1 SGHTA, CDR2 FQGTGA. CDR3 sequence: CASSTYKNTEAFF. The CDR3 nucleotides are TGTGCCAGCTCCACCTACAAGAACACTGAAGCTTTCTTT.

In this sample, this clone turned up once. This chain joins TRBV18 and TRBJ1-2; D remains ambiguous. V lost 0 bases and J 8 bases, leaving 13 bases between the germline ends. This CDR3 spans 14 amino acids. From germline, CDR1 is KGHSH and CDR2 LQKENI. CDR3 DNA sequence: TGTGCCAGCTCACCACCGGGCCAGGCACCGGGCTACACCTTC. Its protein is CASSPPGQAPGYTF.

Of note for this clone: This same CDR3 is encoded by further DNA sequences in the sample. V and J are TRBV18 and TRBJ2-5; TRBD1 is a possible D gene (6 bases). Trimming stripped 0 bases from V and 4 bases from J, with 6 bases between. Germline V gene sequence: CDR1 KGHSH, CDR2 LQKENI. This CDR3 has 13 amino acids. The CDR3 sequence: CASSPPGGETQYF. DNA for the CDR3: TGTGCCAGCTCACCACCAGGGGGAGAGACCCAGTACTTC.

The chain couples TRBV19 to TRBJ2-3; tentative D call: TRBD2 (6 bases). The CDR3 extends over 16 amino acids. The V end was cut by 7 bases, the J end by 4 bases, with 21 bases between. In germline, CDR1 is LNHDA, CDR2 SQIVND (reference sequence). Written as DNA, the CDR3 is TGTGCCAGTACGGGGTGGGGAGGCCGGGTCGCAGATACGCAGTATTTT. It specifies CASTGWGGRVADTQYF.

V gene TRBV5-1 combines with J gene TRBJ2-7; 9 nucleotides match TRBD1. This CDR3 region has 14 residues. V dropped 1 base and J dropped 4; count of bases not matched to a gene: 3. The germline V gene encodes CDR1 SGHRS and CDR2 YFSETQ. CDR3 coding DNA: TGCGCCAGCAGCTTGACGGGACAGGGATACGAGCAGTACTTC. Its translation is CASSLTGQGYEQYF.

The chain has TRBV28 and TRBJ1-2; D remains unclear. V was cut by 10 bases and J by 8 bases, with 17 bases left in between. Per germline, CDR1 MDHEN and CDR2 SYDVKM. The CDR3 spans 12 residues. CDR3 nucleotide sequence: TGTGCCACCATGGACCGCTCCGGAGGCTACACCTTC. This gives the protein CATMDRSGGYTF.

This clone was counted once. V is TRBV5-6 and J is TRBJ1-3; the match to TRBD1 covers 7 bases. The CDR3 is 15 residues long. The trim removed 4 bases at V and 6 bases at J, leaving 10 bases unmatched. CDR1 and CDR2 from the germline V gene are SGHDT and YYEEEE. DNA of the CDR3: TGTGCCAGCAGCCAAGGGACAGTCACTGAAAACACCATATATTTT. The encoded protein is CASSQGTVTENTIYF.

The chain carries TRBV5-1 and TRBJ1-4; TRBD1 might be the D (6 bases). Trimming shortened V by 3 bases and J by 7 bases, and 13 bases separated the two germline ends. The germline V gene encodes CDR1 SGHRS and CDR2 YFSETQ. The CDR3 contains 14 residues. This CDR3 reads CASSSRTESEKLFF. In DNA, the CDR3 is TGCGCCAGCAGCTCTCGGACAGAATCTGAAAAACTGTTTTTT. The whole variable domain, filled in from reference TRBV5-1 and TRBJ1-4, reads KAGVTQTPRYLIKTRGQQVTLSCSPISGHRSVSWYQQTPGQGLQFLFEYFSETQRNKGNFPGRFSGRQFSNSRSEMNVSTLELGDSALYLCASSSRTESEKLFFGSGTQLSVL.

CDR3 region: CASRIHRVSYEQYF. CDR3 DNA sequence: TGTGCCAGCAGAATACACAGGGTGTCCTACGAGCAGTACTTC. The V and J genes are TRBV6-5 and TRBJ2-7; D possibly corresponds to TRBD1 (6 bases). Looked up from germline, CDR1 is MNHEY and CDR2 is SVGAGI. CDR3 length: 14 amino acids. V dropped 6 bases and J dropped 1 base, with 13 bases sitting between them.

The chain carries TRBV2 and TRBJ2-1, with D perhaps matching TRBD2 (5 bases). V dropped 8 bases and J dropped 7 bases, with 12 bases sitting between them. Germline CDR1 SNHLY, CDR2 FYNNEI. The CDR3 spans 12 residues. In DNA form, the CDR3 reads TGTGCCAGCGGCCGGACTTGGAATGAGCAGTTCTTC. It yields the protein CASGRTWNEQFF.

This chain uses TRBV1 with TRBJ1-3. TRBV1 is a pseudogene. This CDR3 comprises 17 residues. This CDR3 reads CTSSQETVYSSGNTIYF. The CDR3 DNA is TGCACCAGCAGCCAAGAGACGGTTTACTCCTCTGGAAACACCATATATTTT.

The J gene is TRBJ2-3, the V gene TRBV2; TRBD2 matches 12 bases. V gave up 6 bases and J gave up 2 bases; unmatched junction bases: 6. Per the germline V gene, CDR1 is SNHLY and CDR2 is FYNNEI. This CDR3 is built from 16 residues. The CDR3 nucleotides read TGTGCCAGCAGCGAACTAGCGGGAGGAATCACAGATACGCAGTATTTT. Amino acids: CASSELAGGITDTQYF.

The chain is built from TRBV5-1 and TRBJ1-1, with a possible D match to TRBD1 (6 bases). Trimming removed 4 bases from V and 1 base from J, with 11 bases in between. CDR3 length: 14 residues. Germline V gene sequence: CDR1 SGHRS, CDR2 YFSETQ. CDR3 in amino acids: CASSVGTPNTEAFF. As DNA, the CDR3 is TGCGCCAGCAGCGTGGGGACACCGAACACTGAAGCTTTCTTT.

The chain is built from TRBV6-5 and TRBJ1-2, with no clear D. Germline V gene data show CDR1 as MNHEY and CDR2 as SVGAGI. The CDR3 totals 14 residues. V was shortened by 0 bases and J by 4 bases, with 9 bases between the two germline ends. CDR3 bases: TGTGCCAGCAGTTACTCTTGGGAGGGCTATGGCTACACCTTC. Encoded protein: CASSYSWEGYGYTF.

The gene calls are TRBV19 and TRBJ1-4, with 11 bases lining up with TRBD1. Losses at the gene ends were 6 bases for V and 7 bases for J; bases not matched to a gene: 7. Per the germline V gene, CDR1 is LNHDA and CDR2 is SQIVND (reference sequence). The CDR3 totals 15 residues. The CDR3 loop is CASRPLDRGPEKLFF. The CDR3 DNA reads TGTGCCAGTAGGCCGTTGGACAGGGGGCCTGAAAAACTGTTTTTT.

The chain uses TRBV28 and TRBJ2-3, with TRBD1 matching 8 bases. This CDR3 is built from 15 residues. Per the germline V gene, CDR1 is MDHEN and CDR2 is SYDVKM. V lost 3 bases and J lost 4; bases outside the gene matches: 6. The CDR3 DNA is TGTGCCAGCAGTTTTTTCCAGGGGGCTGCAGATACGCAGTATTTT. Translation: CASSFFQGAADTQYF.

The chain combines TRBV28 with TRBJ1-1, with D uncertain. Germline CDR1 is MDHEN and CDR2 is SYDVKM. The CDR3 has 14 residues. Trimming took off 3 bases at V and 4 bases at J, with 12 bases between the two ends. CDR3 DNA sequence: TGTGCCAGCAGTTTGGGGAGGTGGCCCACTGAAGCTTTCTTT. Encoded protein: CASSLGRWPTEAFF.

This clone was detected once. The V call is TRBV4-2, the J call TRBJ2-4, with a weak D call TRBD2 (6 bases). Trimming cost V 0 bases and J 1 base, with 13 bases left between them. This CDR3 has 17 residues. The V gene's germline CDR1 is LGHNA and CDR2 YNFKEQ. The CDR3 DNA is TGTGCCAGCAGCCAAGATCGGGGGAACTTGGCCAAAAACATTCAGTACTTC. Translation: CASSQDRGNLAKNIQYF.

A single count supports this clone. The chain links TRBV7-9 to TRBJ2-1; D call uncertain. Germline-derived CDR1 and CDR2 are SEHNR and FQNEAQ (reference sequence). V shed 1 base and J shed 6 bases, with 13 bases lying between them. The CDR3 spans 15 residues. CDR3 in amino acids: CASSLGRSAGNEQFF. The CDR3 bases are TGTGCCAGCAGCTTAGGGCGGTCAGCCGGCAATGAGCAGTTCTTC.

This rearrangement joins TRBV2 to TRBJ2-7; the match to TRBD1 covers 7 bases. The germline V gene has CDR1 SNHLY and CDR2 FYNNEI. The CDR3 runs to 11 residues. Losses at the gene ends were 9 bases for V and 6 bases for J; bases not matched to a gene: 5. CDR3 amino acids: CASRTGLEQYV. In DNA form, the CDR3 reads TGTGCCAGTAGGACAGGCCTCGAGCAGTACGTC.

Written as DNA, the CDR3 is TGCGCCAGCAGCCAAGACCCATCCCGACGATACACTGAAGCTTTCTTT. This gives the protein CASSQDPSRRYTEAFF. The chain uses TRBV4-1 and TRBJ1-1; D unresolved. The germline V and J ends were trimmed by 0 bases and 3 bases, with 14 bases remaining between them. The CDR3 has 16 residues. Germline V gene data show CDR1 as MGHRA and CDR2 as YSYEKL.

The genes are TRBV5-4 and TRBJ1-1; no clear D. Per the germline V gene, CDR1 is SGHNT and CDR2 is YYREEE (reference sequence). This CDR3 is 14 amino acids long. Trimming removed 4 bases from V and 3 bases from J, with 13 bases in between. For the CDR3, the DNA is TGTGCCAGCAGCGCTACCCCTTGGGACACTGAAGCTTTCTTT. This translates into CASSATPWDTEAFF.

The V call is TRBV29-1, the J call TRBJ2-5; 8 bases are shared with TRBD1. V lost 6 bases and J lost 1; bases outside the gene matches: 10. Per the germline V gene, CDR1 is SQVTM and CDR2 is ANQGSEA. The CDR3 runs to 15 residues. The CDR3 DNA reads as TGCAGCGTAACCCCTCGGACAGGGCCCCAAGAGACCCAGTACTTC. This codes for CSVTPRTGPQETQYF. The entire variable domain, with the rest obtained from reference TRBV29-1 and TRBJ2-5, is as follows: SAVISQKPSRDICQRGTSLTIQCQVDSQVTMMFWYRQQPGQSLTLIATANQGSEATYESGFVIDKFPISRPNLTFSTLTVSNMSPEDSSIYLCSVTPRTGPQETQYFGPGTRLLVL.

V usage is TRBV7-9 and J usage is TRBJ2-1; 8 positions match TRBD2. The CDR3 runs to 16 residues. Unmatched junction bases numbered 7, after V lost 4 bases and J lost 2 bases. In germline, CDR1 is SEHNR, CDR2 FQNEAQ (reference sequence). CDR3 amino acids: CASSSLVAGTYNEQFF. The CDR3 DNA is TGTGCCAGCAGCTCTTTGGTAGCGGGGACCTACAATGAGCAGTTCTTC. Using reference TRBV7-9 and TRBJ2-1 for the parts outside the CDR3, the full variable domain is DTGVSQNPRHKITKRGQNVTFRCDPISEHNRLYWYRQTLGQGPEFLTYFQNEAQLEKSRLLSDRFSAERPKGSFSTLEIQRTEQGDSAMYLCASSSLVAGTYNEQFFGPGTRLTVL.

The CDR3 DNA follows: TGTGCCAGCTCGCCGGGACTGTCCACAGATACGCAGTATTTT. Its protein product is CASSPGLSTDTQYF. The genes are TRBV6-5 and TRBJ2-3; perhaps TRBD2 as D (6 bases). This CDR3 is built from 14 residues. Germline CDR1 reads MNHEY; CDR2 reads SVGAGI. V dropped 8 bases and J dropped 2 bases, with 14 bases sitting between them.

The chain uses TRBV19 and TRBJ2-2; no clear D. V dropped 6 bases and J dropped 3 bases, with 14 bases sitting between them. The V gene's germline CDR1 is LNHDA and CDR2 SQIVND (reference sequence). The CDR3 runs 15 residues. The CDR3 DNA reads TGTGCCAGTAGAAGGTTGAGACCCTACACCGGGGAGCTGTTTTTT. As protein: CASRRLRPYTGELFF.

The gene calls are TRBV4-2 and TRBJ2-2; D remains unclear. Germline CDR1 reads LGHNA; CDR2 reads YNFKEQ. The CDR3 covers 15 residues. With 4 bases removed from V and 5 bases from J, the gap between germline ends came to 14 bases. In DNA form, the CDR3 reads TGTGCCAGCAGCCCCGGACGGGTGAATACCGGGGAGCTGTTTTTT. Translation: CASSPGRVNTGELFF.